This T cell receptor beta chain comes out of a study of cytomegalovirus exposure and HLA in healthy donors. Findings of the study overall: Reported performance of the classifier showed diagnosis of cytomegalovirus status with high specificity and sensitivity. In a later analysis, TCR beta V- and J-gene trimming showed a link to a missense DCLRE1C variant. Most CMV-associated TCR beta chains were later found to appear HLA-restricted.

Between the trimmed V and J ends, which lost 0 bases and 5 bases, there was a span of 20 bases. This CDR3 spans 17 amino acids. The germline CDR1 and CDR2 sequences are SGHDT and YYEEEE. As concerns this clone: Its antigen is still unknown.

Researchers ran the PCR with 60 Vbeta and 13 Jbeta primers. Here immunoSEQ multiplex PCR was the method, and the copy in TCRdb shows in-frame clones only, minus some. This table has 150,000 or so clones, 60% to 85% appearing once. The rearrangement links TRBV5-6 to TRBJ1-1, with a tentative D call TRBD1 (5 bases). Sequencing was carried out using PBMCs. This TCR was sampled from a man aged 40-49 years in good health and CMV-seropositive. CDR3 residues: CASSLALDAGRGTEAFF. DNA of the CDR3: TGTGCCAGCAGCTTGGCCCTCGATGCAGGGCGAGGAACTGAAGCTTTCTTT. The full variable domain, completed using reference TRBV5-6 and TRBJ1-1, is DAGVTQSPTHLIKTRGQQVTLRCSPKSGHDTVSWYQQALGQGPQFIFQYYEEEERQRGNFPDRFSGHQFPNYSSELNVNALLLGDSALYLCASSLALDAGRGTEAFFGQGTRLTVV.